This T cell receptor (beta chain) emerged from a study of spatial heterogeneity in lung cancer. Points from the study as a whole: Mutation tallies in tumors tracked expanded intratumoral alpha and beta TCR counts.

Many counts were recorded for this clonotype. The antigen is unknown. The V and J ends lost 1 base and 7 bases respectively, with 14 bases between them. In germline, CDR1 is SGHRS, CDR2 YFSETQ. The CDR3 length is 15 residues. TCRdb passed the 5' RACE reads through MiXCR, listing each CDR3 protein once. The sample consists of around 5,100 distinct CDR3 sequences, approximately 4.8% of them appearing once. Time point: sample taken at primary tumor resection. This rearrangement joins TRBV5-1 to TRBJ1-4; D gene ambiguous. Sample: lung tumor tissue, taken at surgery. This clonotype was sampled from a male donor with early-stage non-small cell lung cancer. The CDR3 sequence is CASSLKREVGEKLFF. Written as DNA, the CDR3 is TGCGCCAGCAGCTTGAAGAGGGAGGTTGGTGAAAAACTGTTTTTT.